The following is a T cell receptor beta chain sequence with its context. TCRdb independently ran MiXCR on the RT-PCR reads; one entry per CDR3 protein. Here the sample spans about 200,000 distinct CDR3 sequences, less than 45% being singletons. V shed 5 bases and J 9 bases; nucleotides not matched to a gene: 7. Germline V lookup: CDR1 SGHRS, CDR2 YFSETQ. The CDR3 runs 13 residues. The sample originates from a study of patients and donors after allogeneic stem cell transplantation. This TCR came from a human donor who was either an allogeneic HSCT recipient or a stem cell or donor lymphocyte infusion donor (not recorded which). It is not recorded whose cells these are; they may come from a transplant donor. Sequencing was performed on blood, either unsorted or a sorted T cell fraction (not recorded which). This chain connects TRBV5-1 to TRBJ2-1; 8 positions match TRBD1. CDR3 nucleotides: TGCGCCAGCAGGACAGGGGCGGAGATTGAGCAGTTCTTC. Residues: CASRTGAEIEQFF.